This T cell receptor beta chain was found in a study of T cell responses to AZD1222 COVID-19 vaccine (dated by TCRdb to about 2021). For the study in its entirety: A total of around 240 trial participants underwent TCR sequencing, of whom 207 received two doses of AZD1222 and some 26 received two doses of the MenACWY control vaccine. Trial participants were enrolled by age into subgroups of 18-55, 56-69 and 70-plus years, and about 150, 27 and 61 TCR-sequenced participants, respectively, were included in these subgroups. The full study reports these points: Spike-specific TCR breadth and depth rose significantly after two AZD1222 doses compared with day 0 and with MenACWY recipients. Vaccine-associated CD4 TCRs spanned the whole spike protein, with dominant responses in regions 160-218 and 743-854. Most participants were white British and females outnumbered males, and the authors suggested that clonal diversity may have been underestimated. No day 14 peak-response samples were available, so repertoires were characterized only after the peak T cell response. Reportedly, close to half of the unique spike-specific TCRs recognized epitopes lying outside the regions that are mutated in the B.1.351 and B.1.1.7 variants. Conclusions about previously exposed vaccinees were limited because only six AZD1222 recipients were SARS-CoV-2 seropositive at baseline. In the small 56-69-year group, the increase in depth fell short of significance, most likely because of low power.

Concerning this clone: There is no known antigen for this receptor. No qualities accompany the bases; no much larger clone lies one base away.

The CDR3 contains 14 residues, cysteine and phenylalanine counted. The CDR3 DNA has 42 bases and is translated from base 1. V sheds 0 bases and J sheds 4 bases, leaving 10 bases between their ends. CDR1 and CDR2, looked up from the germline V gene, are SGHRS and YFSETQ. The label giving this sample's time point can be read as: about 28 days (+/-7) after the second vaccine dose. AZD1222 recipients with second doses at about 4 weeks or about 12 weeks were pooled, because spike-specific TCR depth and breadth did not differ between schedules. Vaccinee samples were obtained from the UK trials COV001 and COV002, which included a single-blind randomized controlled phase 2/3 trial of AZD1222 (ChAdOx1 nCoV-19) in healthy adults. Trial participant PBMC samples were collected at day 0 and day 28 after the second dose for TCRbeta chain sequencing. The CDR3 regions of human TCRbeta chains were analyzed by immunosequencing. In the original analysis: Repertoire TCRs were matched against a reference library of SARS-CoV-2-specific TCRs generated with the MIRA antigen-specificity platform. Breadth was defined as the fraction of unique TCRs that were SARS-CoV-2-associated. Depth was defined as the fraction of total T cells that were SARS-CoV-2-associated. Using the MIRA data, every spike-specific TCR was mapped to the spike region that the TCR reacted to and assigned to either a CD4 or a CD8 class. Log10-transformed breadth and depth values were compared by one-way ANOVA with Sidak's multiple comparisons tests. Drawn from immuneACCESS, this table holds only the in-frame rearrangements with V and J called that TCRdb kept. Clones are partly lost; checked studies trace under half to an unresolved V gene and leave the rest unexplained. That table gives V, J and clone size, and the DNA gave D and trimming. For this sample the table gives more than 90,000 clones, of which 70% to 90% were detected only once. Jointly, the top ten make up 17% of the sample.

The sequence joins TRBV5-1 to TRBJ1-2, with a tentative D gene TRBD1 over 6 matching bases. The TCR comes from an adult who received the AZD1222 COVID-19 vaccine. Sequencing used peripheral blood, obtained 28 days after the second AZD1222 dose. The nucleotides read TGCGCCAGCAGCTTGGCCCCGGGGGCCTATGGCTACACCTTC. Its protein product is CASSLAPGAYGYTF.